This T cell receptor beta chain emerged from a study of blood T cell repertoires in COVID-19. Participant-given clinical history determined each cohort assignment. Assay: immunoSEQ multiplex PCR; the TCRdb copy retains only in-frame clones and omits some. Of around 200,000 clones listed, about nine tenths are singletons. This CDR3 is 16 amino acids long. Per germline, CDR1 SGHDT and CDR2 YYEEEE. Losses at the gene ends were 4 bases for V and 1 base for J; bases not matched to a gene: 2. This sequence was found in a man aged 25-40 years who had recovered from COVID-19. The chain combines TRBV5-6 with TRBJ2-2; TRBD2 aligns across 12 bases. The material sequenced was PBMCs or T cells enriched from blood (not recorded which). The CDR3 loop is CASSAGLAGNTGELFF. CDR3 DNA sequence: TGTGCCAGCAGCGCGGGACTAGCGGGGAACACCGGGGAGCTGTTTTTT.